This T cell receptor (beta chain) was documented in a study of molecular identifiers for immune sequencing clone quantification. This CDR3 comprises 15 residues. Germline lookup yields CDR1 SGHRS and CDR2 YFSETQ. V lost 4 bases, J lost 4 bases, and 18 bases lay in between. This clonotype was observed at least ten times. One entry per CDR3 protein results from TCRdb running MiXCR on the PCR reads. The sample yields some 680,000 distinct CDR3 sequences, around 25% seen once. The chain is built from TRBV5-1 and TRBJ2-7; possible D gene TRBD1, 6 bases. Sequences were obtained from naive CD8+ T cells from blood, with Jurkat cell RNA spiked in. Subset indicated: FACS-sorted CD8+CD4-CCR7+CD45RA+ naive T cells. This receptor was obtained from a human donor in good health. Some libraries in this study had Jurkat cell RNA spiked in. The CDR3 loop reads CASSPGAGVGYEQYF. The CDR3 DNA reads as TGCGCCAGCAGCCCCGGTGCAGGGGTGGGTTACGAGCAGTACTTC.